This T cell receptor (beta chain) derives from a study of vaccination effects on CD4 cells after COVID-19. In the study overall: Vaccination of participants consisted of two doses of either the BNT162b2 or mRNA-1273 vaccine. General study results and limits: At late timepoints after vaccination, vaccine- and infection-induced clones shrank markedly. Healthy vaccinees' vaccine-induced clones included only 1 of 255 that recognized common cold coronaviruses.

Regarding this clone: Its specificity is not known.

Produced via immunoSEQ multiplex PCR; TCRdb's table is partial and in-frame only. The top ten hold approximately 3.7% of the sample, which has 55,000 to 75,000 clones, roughly 70% seen once. The CDR3 has 13 residues. Germline V gene sequence: CDR1 LNHDA, CDR2 SQIVND (reference sequence). With 2 bases removed from V and 6 bases from J, the gap between germline ends came to 7 bases. Before any sequencing was done, the ViraFEST assay used viral peptide pools to expand antigen-specific CD4+ T cells. Scientists isolated CD4+ T cells after a roughly 9-day culture period ended. Absence of prior SARS-CoV-2 infection characterized the vaccine recipients, who showed negative nucleocapsid antibodies. Every well got around 1.9 million PBMC, which were grown with around 10 IU/ml IL-2 and 10 ug/ml peptides.

The source was CD4+ T cells from PBMCs cultured with HCoV-OC43 spike peptides, collected before COVID-19 vaccination. This sample's subset: HCoV-OC43 spike overlapping peptide pool stimulation. The V gene is TRBV19, the J gene TRBJ2-2; D ambiguous. The sequence was collected from a human donor who received a COVID-19 vaccine. The DNA for the CDR3 is TGTGCCAGTAGTATAATTAGCCCCGGGGAGCTGTTTTTT. Its translation: CASSIISPGELFF.